What follows are 6 T cell receptor beta chains derived from one specimen sequenced in a study of blood T cell repertoires in COVID-19. Sequencing used immunoSEQ multiplex PCR; TCRdb keeps in-frame clones, though not all of them. There are hundreds of thousands of clones in the sample; 87% occur only once, and 7.2% lies in the top ten. Source material: peripheral blood. Source of these receptors: a man between 60 and 70 years old who had recovered from COVID-19.

The chain joins TRBV5-1 to TRBJ2-3, with 7 bases identical to TRBD2. Germline loops: CDR1 SGHRS, CDR2 YFSETQ. Germline trimming cut 3 bases from V and 4 bases from J; bases unmatched to any gene: 14. The CDR3 length is 17 residues. The CDR3 DNA follows: TGCGCCAGCAGCTACCCCCGGGACGGGGGGTGGTCAGATACGCAGTATTTT. Its translation is CASSYPRDGGWSDTQYF.

This sequence joins TRBV5-6 and TRBJ1-2, with a possible D match to TRBD1 (6 bases). The germline V and J ends were trimmed by 0 bases and 13 bases, with 13 bases remaining between them. The CDR3 is made up of 12 amino acids. The germline CDR1 and CDR2 sequences are SGHDT and YYEEEE. The CDR3 is CASSLEGVRGTF. CDR3 DNA sequence: TGTGCCAGCAGCTTGGAAGGGGTCAGGGGCACCTTC.

The V and J genes are TRBV7-9 and TRBJ1-2; D remains ambiguous. Between the trimmed V and J ends, which lost 4 bases and 6 bases, there was a span of 12 bases. Per germline, CDR1 SEHNR and CDR2 FQNEAQ (reference sequence). This CDR3 is built from 13 residues. The CDR3 DNA is TGTGCCAGCAGCTATGTCGGGTTTGATGGCTACACCTTC. Its translation is CASSYVGFDGYTF.

This clone was seen more than once but under ten times. The chain has TRBV24-1 and TRBJ1-2; maybe TRBD1 (5 bases). The CDR3 is 14 residues long. The germline gives CDR1 KGHDR, CDR2 SFDVKD. V shed 4 bases and J shed 3 bases, with 11 bases lying between them. CDR3 protein: CATSDGGYYYGYTF. CDR3 nucleotide sequence: TGTGCCACCAGTGACGGGGGGTATTACTATGGCTACACCTTC.

V usage is TRBV19 and J usage is TRBJ2-1, with TRBD2 matching over 9 bases. Looked up from germline, CDR1 is LNHDA and CDR2 is SQIVND (reference sequence). The ends lost 1 base at V and 8 bases at J; junction bases unmatched: 3. CDR3 length: 14 residues. This CDR3 reads CASSIGRGGYEQFF. The CDR3 region has the DNA TGTGCCAGTAGTATAGGGCGGGGGGGGTATGAGCAGTTCTTC.

As for this clone: Distinct nucleotide sequences in the sample also encode this CDR3. This sequence joins TRBV19 and TRBJ1-5, with D tentatively TRBD1 (5 bases). CDR1 is LNHDA, CDR2 SQIVND, per germline (reference sequence). The CDR3 length is 13 residues. V lost 6 bases and J lost 4, with 10 bases in between. The CDR3: CASRERGNQPQHF. The CDR3 nucleotides are TGTGCCAGTAGAGAGCGGGGGAATCAGCCCCAGCATTTT.